Following are 26 T cell receptor beta chains from one sample sequenced in a study of control samples from healthy donors and cancer patients. Libraries were prepared by immunoSEQ multiplex PCR; TCRdb keeps only in-frame clonotypes and omits some of them. The sample yields 110,000 to 150,000 clones, around 94% seen once. The sample was PBMCs. The receptors shown here come from a man aged 55-75 years with colorectal cancer.

The count of this clone is one. V and J are TRBV18 and TRBJ1-1; no reliable D call. The CDR3 is 14 residues long. V was trimmed by 2 bases and J by 0 bases, leaving 7 bases between them. CDR1 is KGHSH and CDR2 is LQKENI in the germline V gene. In DNA form, the CDR3 reads TGTGCCAGCTCACCAAACGGCTTGAACACTGAAGCTTTCTTT. This encodes CASSPNGLNTEAFF.

The chain uses TRBV28 and TRBJ2-1, with 9 bases aligning to TRBD1. With V trimmed by 3 bases and J by 8 bases, 17 bases remained unmatched. Germline lookup yields CDR1 MDHEN and CDR2 SYDVKM. CDR3 length equals 18 residues. DNA of the CDR3: TGTGCCAGCAGTTTCCCTCGTTCCGGGACAGGGTCCTATTATGAGCAGTTCTTC. Protein sequence: CASSFPRSGTGSYYEQFF.

V gene TRBV18 combines with J gene TRBJ1-1; D might be TRBD1 (6 bases). V was trimmed by 2 bases and J by 2 bases, leaving 12 bases between them. There are 15 residues in the CDR3. Germline-derived CDR1 and CDR2 are KGHSH and LQKENI. Here the CDR3 reads CASSPYGTPNTEAFF. The CDR3 bases are TGTGCCAGCTCACCATATGGGACACCCAACACTGAAGCTTTCTTT.

The chain links TRBV3-1 (or the pseudogene TRBV3-2) to TRBJ2-5, with D tentatively TRBD2 (6 bases). CDR3 length: 13 amino acids. Trimming removed 0 bases at V and 9 bases at J, with 11 bases between. The germline CDR1 and CDR2 sequences are LGHDT and YNNKEL (reference sequence). Here the CDR3 reads CASSQDTWGAQYF. CDR3 nucleotide sequence: TGTGCCAGCAGCCAAGATACGTGGGGGGCCCAGTACTTC.

This clone was seen more than once but under ten times. DNA of the CDR3: TGTGCCAGCAGCGACAGGGTTGACGAAGCTTTCTTT. Translated, it gives CASSDRVDEAFF. The chain links TRBV5-6 to TRBJ1-1; TRBD1 aligns across 7 bases. This CDR3 spans 12 amino acids. Germline V gene sequence: CDR1 SGHDT, CDR2 YYEEEE. The junction had 5 bases not matched to a gene; V was cut back by 4 bases and J by 8 bases.

The V call is TRBV7-9, the J call TRBJ1-1; D gene ambiguous. Germline assignment: CDR1 SEHNR and CDR2 FQNEAQ (reference sequence). The V end was cut by 2 bases, the J end by 2 bases, with 6 bases between. The CDR3 extends over 13 amino acids. DNA for the CDR3: TGTGCCAGCAGCTTATATGTTAACACTGAAGCTTTCTTT. It encodes CASSLYVNTEAFF.

This chain joins TRBV27 and TRBJ1-6; D gene uncertain. Trimming cost V 5 bases and J 3 bases, with 20 bases left between them. The CDR3 runs to 18 residues. Germline V gives CDR1 MNHEY, CDR2 SMNVEV (reference sequence). Here the CDR3 reads CASSPSPAAAGYNSPLHF. As DNA, the CDR3 is TGTGCCAGCAGTCCCAGTCCCGCGGCGGCCGGCTATAATTCACCCCTCCACTTT.

The genes are TRBV4-2 and TRBJ2-7; the D gene is possibly TRBD2 (6 bases). The CDR3 is 15 residues long. Per germline, CDR1 LGHNA and CDR2 YNFKEQ. V lost 5 bases, J lost 1 base, and 15 bases lay in between. The CDR3: CASSAGGGPSYEQYF. The CDR3 region has the DNA TGTGCCAGCAGCGCGGGCGGAGGGCCTTCCTACGAGCAGTACTTC.

The chain is built from TRBV9 and TRBJ1-1; tentative D call: TRBD1 (6 bases). This CDR3 is built from 14 residues. Germline V gene data show CDR1 as SGDLS and CDR2 as YYNGEE. V was cut by 0 bases and J by 5 bases, with 11 bases left in between. The CDR3, as DNA: TGTGCCAGCAGCGTAGACAGGGAGGGGACTGAAGCTTTCTTT. Protein product: CASSVDREGTEAFF.

The genes are TRBV2 and TRBJ2-7, with D possibly matching TRBD2 (6 bases). The CDR3 spans 15 residues. The V end was cut by 2 bases, the J end by 2 bases, with 13 bases between. Looked up from germline, CDR1 is SNHLY and CDR2 is FYNNEI. In nucleotides, the CDR3 is TGTGCCAGCAGTGAAAAATCAGGAGGGACCTACGAGCAGTACTTC. This translates into CASSEKSGGTYEQYF.

This chain connects TRBV19 to TRBJ1-1, with D maybe TRBD1 (6 bases). V lost 6 bases and J lost 5, with 16 bases in between. The CDR3 is 14 amino acids. Germline V gene sequence: CDR1 LNHDA, CDR2 SQIVND (reference sequence). Written as DNA, the CDR3 is TGTGCCAGTAGATCAGGCGGGGGGCGGACTGAAGCTTTCTTT. Translation: CASRSGGGRTEAFF. Variable domain in full (rest from reference TRBV19 and TRBJ1-1): DGGITQSPKYLFRKEGQNVTLSCEQNLNHDAMYWYRQDPGQGLRLIYYSQIVNDFQKGDIAEGYSVSREKKESFPLTVTSAQKNPTAFYLCASRSGGGRTEAFFGQGTRLTVV.

The chain couples TRBV10-3 to TRBJ2-7, with 7 bases that match TRBD1. There are 12 residues in the CDR3. Trimming at V came to 6 bases and at J to 5 bases, leaving 4 bases not matched to a gene. Germline V gene lookup returns CDR1 ENHRY and CDR2 SYGVKD. Written as DNA, the CDR3 is TGTGCCATCAGGGCGACAGGGAACGAGCAGTACTTC. This gives the protein CAIRATGNEQYF.

The rearrangement uses TRBV6-5 and TRBJ1-4, with D perhaps TRBD1 (5 bases). V was shortened by 4 bases and J by 8 bases, with 17 bases between the two germline ends. The CDR3 spans 15 residues. The germline V gene has CDR1 MNHEY and CDR2 SVGAGI. CDR3 amino acids: CASSSSGGGDEKLFF. Here the CDR3 DNA reads TGTGCCAGCAGTTCCTCTGGGGGGGGAGACGAAAAACTGTTTTTT.

The chain carries TRBV19 and TRBJ1-4, with D possibly being TRBD1 (5 bases). Trimming took off 3 bases at V and 9 bases at J, with 14 bases between the two ends. This CDR3 has 14 residues. CDR1 LNHDA and CDR2 SQIVND come from the germline V gene (reference sequence). CDR3 in DNA: TGTGCCAGTAGTATTGGGGGTATAATGAAAAAACTGTTTTTT. Its translation: CASSIGGIMKKLFF.

The J gene is TRBJ1-6, the V gene TRBV10-3; D is possibly TRBD1 (5 bases). Germline-derived CDR1 and CDR2 are ENHRY and SYGVKD. Trimming cost V 5 bases and J 7 bases, with 12 bases left between them. This CDR3 is built from 14 residues. The CDR3 spells CAISPGRDNSPLHF. DNA for the CDR3: TGTGCCATCAGTCCGGGCAGGGACAATTCACCCCTCCACTTT.

This chain uses TRBV7-2 with TRBJ1-1, with 11 bases aligning to TRBD1. The ends lost 5 bases at V and 4 bases at J; junction bases unmatched: 18. This CDR3 has 19 residues. Germline V gives CDR1 SGHTA, CDR2 FQGNSA. CDR3 sequence (DNA): TGTGCCAGCAGCCGTCCCGGGACAGGGGGGTACTCGATTGGCACTGAAGCTTTCTTT. As protein: CASSRPGTGGYSIGTEAFF.

The J gene is TRBJ2-1, the V gene TRBV30, with D maybe TRBD1 (6 bases). Germline V gives CDR1 GTSNPN, CDR2 SVGIG (reference sequence). The CDR3 covers 13 residues. V dropped 2 bases and J dropped 7 bases, with 12 bases sitting between them. The CDR3 DNA follows: TGTGCCTGGAGTACAGGGTTGGTAAATGAGCAGTTCTTC. Amino acids: CAWSTGLVNEQFF. Based on the CDR3 plus reference TRBV30 and TRBJ2-1, the full variable domain is SQTIHQWPATLVQPVGSPLSLECTVEGTSNPNLYWYRQAAGRGLQLLFYSVGIGQISSEVPQNLSASRPQDRQFILSSKKLLLSDSGFYLCAWSTGLVNEQFFGPGTRLTVL.

This chain links TRBV3-1 (or the pseudogene TRBV3-2) with TRBJ2-2; 7 bases fit TRBD1. After removal of 4 bases from V and 5 bases from J, the junction contained 4 bases not matched to a gene. Germline CDR1 reads LGHDT; CDR2 reads YNNKEL (reference sequence). The CDR3 spans 14 residues. CDR3 sequence reads: CASSRAGGTGELFF. In DNA, the CDR3 is TGTGCCAGCAGCCGGGCAGGGGGAACCGGGGAGCTGTTTTTT.

The chain recombines TRBV2 with TRBJ2-1, with a tentative D call TRBD2 (6 bases). V lost 2 bases, J lost 0 bases, and 11 bases lay in between. Germline-derived CDR1 and CDR2 are SNHLY and FYNNEI. The CDR3 extends over 16 amino acids. The CDR3 protein is CASSERRGSSYNEQFF. The CDR3 region has the DNA TGTGCCAGCAGTGAACGCCGGGGGAGCTCCTACAATGAGCAGTTCTTC.

The chain carries TRBV5-4 and TRBJ2-2; D gene unclear. Deletions cut 0 bases from V and 9 bases from J, with 9 bases between. CDR1 and CDR2 (germline): SGHNT, YYREEE (reference sequence). The length of the CDR3 is 13 residues. The CDR3 region has the DNA TGTGCCAGCAGCTTGGGGGATGGCCGGGAGCTGTTTTTT. Protein sequence: CASSLGDGRELFF.

This chain links TRBV7-9 with TRBJ1-3; the match to TRBD1 covers 8 bases. Trimming took 5 bases from V and 0 from J; bases not matched to a gene: 3. Germline V gives CDR1 SEHNR, CDR2 FQNEAQ (reference sequence). CDR3 length: 15 residues. The CDR3: CASSEGQGSGNTIYF. The CDR3, as DNA: TGTGCCAGCAGCGAAGGACAGGGCTCTGGAAACACCATATATTTT. The whole variable domain, remainder taken from reference TRBV7-9 and TRBJ1-3, is DTGVSQNPRHKITKRGQNVTFRCDPISEHNRLYWYRQTLGQGPEFLTYFQNEAQLEKSRLLSDRFSAERPKGSFSTLEIQRTEQGDSAMYLCASSEGQGSGNTIYFGEGSWLTVV.

This clone was counted between two and nine times. The chain recombines TRBV6-6 with TRBJ1-5, with no clear D. The CDR3 totals 12 residues. Trimming pared 8 bases from V and 6 bases from J, leaving 11 bases between. The germline V gene encodes CDR1 MNHNY and CDR2 SVGAGI (reference sequence). The CDR3 reads CASSPGSQPQHF. The CDR3 DNA is TGTGCCAGCTCTCCAGGTAGTCAGCCCCAGCATTTT.

The rearrangement joins TRBV19 to TRBJ1-5; 12 bases agree with TRBD1. The CDR3 length is 17 residues. With V trimmed by 4 bases and J by 7 bases, 11 bases remained unmatched. CDR1 and CDR2 (germline): LNHDA, SQIVND (reference sequence). CDR3 in amino acids: CASSNPGTGGRAQPQHF. The CDR3 bases are TGTGCCAGTAGTAATCCAGGGACAGGGGGCCGTGCCCAGCCCCAGCATTTT.

In DNA, the CDR3 is TGTGCCTGGAGAAGGGGAAGTGGAAACACCATATATTTT. Translating it yields CAWRRGSGNTIYF. The chain is built from TRBV30 and TRBJ1-3; D perhaps matches TRBD1 (5 bases). The CDR3 runs to 13 residues. The germline gives CDR1 GTSNPN, CDR2 SVGIG (reference sequence). V was cut by 3 bases and J by 3 bases, with 9 bases left in between. Looking up the rest from reference TRBV30 and TRBJ1-3 gives the full variable domain: SQTIHQWPATLVQPVGSPLSLECTVEGTSNPNLYWYRQAAGRGLQLLFYSVGIGQISSEVPQNLSASRPQDRQFILSSKKLLLSDSGFYLCAWRRGSGNTIYFGEGSWLTVV.

The rearrangement joins TRBV12-3 or TRBV12-4 to TRBJ1-2, with TRBD1 identical over 7 bases. Trimming removed 8 bases from V and 6 bases from J; junction bases left unmatched: 9. The CDR3 is 13 amino acids. This CDR3 reads CASSETGPHGYTF. The CDR3 coding sequence is TGTGCCAGCTCTGAGACAGGGCCCCATGGCTACACCTTC.

The rearrangement uses TRBV3-1 (or the pseudogene TRBV3-2) and TRBJ2-1; TRBD2 matches at 8 bases. The CDR3 runs to 15 residues. The germline V gene has CDR1 LGHDT and CDR2 YNNKEL (reference sequence). With V trimmed by 4 bases and J by 9 bases, 11 bases remained unmatched. The CDR3 spells CASSLSGGGPGEQFF. Here the CDR3 DNA reads TGTGCCAGCAGCCTTTCGGGGGGGGGCCCAGGTGAGCAGTTCTTC.